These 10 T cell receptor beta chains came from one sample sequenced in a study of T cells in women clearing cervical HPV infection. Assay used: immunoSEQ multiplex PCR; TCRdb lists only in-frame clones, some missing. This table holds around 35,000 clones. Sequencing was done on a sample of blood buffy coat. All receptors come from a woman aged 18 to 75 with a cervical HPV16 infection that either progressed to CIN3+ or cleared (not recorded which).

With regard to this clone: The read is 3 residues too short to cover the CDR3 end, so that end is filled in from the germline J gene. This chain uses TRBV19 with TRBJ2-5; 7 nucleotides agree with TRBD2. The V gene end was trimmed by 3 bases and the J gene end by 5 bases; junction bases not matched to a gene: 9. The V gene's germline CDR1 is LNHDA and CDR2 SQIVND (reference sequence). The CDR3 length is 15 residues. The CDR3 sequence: CASSMGGSSLETQYF. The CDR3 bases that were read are TGTGCCAGTAGTATGGGGGGGTCTAGCTTGGAGACC.

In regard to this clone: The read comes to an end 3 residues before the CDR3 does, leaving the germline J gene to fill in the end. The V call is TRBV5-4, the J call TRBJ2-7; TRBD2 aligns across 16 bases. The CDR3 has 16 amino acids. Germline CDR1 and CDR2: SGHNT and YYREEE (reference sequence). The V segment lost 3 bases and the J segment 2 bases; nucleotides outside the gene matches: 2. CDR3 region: CASSSGTSGRAYEQYF. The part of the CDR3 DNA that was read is TGTGCCAGCAGCTCGGGGACTAGCGGGAGGGCCTACGAG.

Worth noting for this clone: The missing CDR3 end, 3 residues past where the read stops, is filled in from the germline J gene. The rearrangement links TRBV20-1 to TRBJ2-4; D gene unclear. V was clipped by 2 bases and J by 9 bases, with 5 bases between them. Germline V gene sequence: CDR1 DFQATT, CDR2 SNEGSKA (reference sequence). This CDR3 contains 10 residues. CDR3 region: CSARMAIQYF. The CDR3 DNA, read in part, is TGCAGTGCTAGAATGGCCATT.

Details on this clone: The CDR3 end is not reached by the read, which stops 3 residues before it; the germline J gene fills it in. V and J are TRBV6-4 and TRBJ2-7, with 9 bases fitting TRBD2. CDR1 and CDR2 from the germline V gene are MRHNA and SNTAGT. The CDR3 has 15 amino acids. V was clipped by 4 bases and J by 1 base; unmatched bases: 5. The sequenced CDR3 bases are TGTGCCAGCAGTGGGGGGACTAGCTGGTCCTACGAG. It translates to CASSGGTSWSYE. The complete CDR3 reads CASSGGTSWSYEQYF.

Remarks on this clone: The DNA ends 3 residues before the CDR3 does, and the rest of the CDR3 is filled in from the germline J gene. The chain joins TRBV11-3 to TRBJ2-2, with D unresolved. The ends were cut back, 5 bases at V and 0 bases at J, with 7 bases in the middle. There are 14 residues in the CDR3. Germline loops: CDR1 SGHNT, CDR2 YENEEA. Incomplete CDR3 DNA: TGTGCCAGCAGCGGGCAAACGAACACCGGGGAG. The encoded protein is CASSGQTNTGE. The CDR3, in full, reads CASSGQTNTGELFF.

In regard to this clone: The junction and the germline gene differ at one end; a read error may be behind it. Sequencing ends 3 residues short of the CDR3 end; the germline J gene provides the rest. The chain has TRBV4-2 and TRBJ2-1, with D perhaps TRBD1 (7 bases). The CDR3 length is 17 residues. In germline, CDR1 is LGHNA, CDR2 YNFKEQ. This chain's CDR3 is CASSQVGRQGGNNEQFF. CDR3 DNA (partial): TGCGCCAGCAGCCAAGTGGGACGGCAGGGGGGAAACAATGAG.

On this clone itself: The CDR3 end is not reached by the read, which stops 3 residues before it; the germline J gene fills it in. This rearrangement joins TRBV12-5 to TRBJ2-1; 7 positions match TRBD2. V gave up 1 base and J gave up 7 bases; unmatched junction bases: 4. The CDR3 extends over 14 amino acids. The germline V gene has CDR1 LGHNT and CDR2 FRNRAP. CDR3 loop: CASGLGGSGNEQFF. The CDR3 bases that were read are TGTGCTAGTGGTTTGGGCGGGAGTGGTAATGAG.

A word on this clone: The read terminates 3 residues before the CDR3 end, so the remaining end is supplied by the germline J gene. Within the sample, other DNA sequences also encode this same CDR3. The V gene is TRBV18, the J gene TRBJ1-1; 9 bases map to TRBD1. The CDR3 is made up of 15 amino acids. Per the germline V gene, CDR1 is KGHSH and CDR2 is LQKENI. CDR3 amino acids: CASSQSGQGIYEAFF. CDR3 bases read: TGTGCCAGCTCCCAATCCGGACAGGGGATCTACGAG.

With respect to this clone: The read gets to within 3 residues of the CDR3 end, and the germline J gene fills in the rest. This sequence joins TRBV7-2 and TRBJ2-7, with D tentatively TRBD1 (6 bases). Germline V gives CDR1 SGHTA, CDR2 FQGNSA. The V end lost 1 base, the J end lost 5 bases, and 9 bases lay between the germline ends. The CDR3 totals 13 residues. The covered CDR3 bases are TGTGCCAGCAGCTTAGACAGGGACCACGAG. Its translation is CASSLDRDHE. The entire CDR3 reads CASSLDRDHEQYF. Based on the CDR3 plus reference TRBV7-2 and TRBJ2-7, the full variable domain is GAGVSQSPSNKVTEKGKDVELRCDPISGHTALYWYRQSLGQGLEFLIYFQGNSAPDKSGLPSDRFSAERTGGSVSTLTIQRTQQEDSAVYLCASSLDRDHEQYFGPGTRLTVT.

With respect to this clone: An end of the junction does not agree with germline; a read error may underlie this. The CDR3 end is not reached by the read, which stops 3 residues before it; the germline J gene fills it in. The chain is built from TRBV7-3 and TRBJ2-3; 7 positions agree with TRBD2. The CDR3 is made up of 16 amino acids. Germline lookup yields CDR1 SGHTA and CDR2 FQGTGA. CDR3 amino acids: CSSSQQSSGFTDTQYF. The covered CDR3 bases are TGTTCCAGCAGCCAACAATCTAGCGGATTCACAGATACG.